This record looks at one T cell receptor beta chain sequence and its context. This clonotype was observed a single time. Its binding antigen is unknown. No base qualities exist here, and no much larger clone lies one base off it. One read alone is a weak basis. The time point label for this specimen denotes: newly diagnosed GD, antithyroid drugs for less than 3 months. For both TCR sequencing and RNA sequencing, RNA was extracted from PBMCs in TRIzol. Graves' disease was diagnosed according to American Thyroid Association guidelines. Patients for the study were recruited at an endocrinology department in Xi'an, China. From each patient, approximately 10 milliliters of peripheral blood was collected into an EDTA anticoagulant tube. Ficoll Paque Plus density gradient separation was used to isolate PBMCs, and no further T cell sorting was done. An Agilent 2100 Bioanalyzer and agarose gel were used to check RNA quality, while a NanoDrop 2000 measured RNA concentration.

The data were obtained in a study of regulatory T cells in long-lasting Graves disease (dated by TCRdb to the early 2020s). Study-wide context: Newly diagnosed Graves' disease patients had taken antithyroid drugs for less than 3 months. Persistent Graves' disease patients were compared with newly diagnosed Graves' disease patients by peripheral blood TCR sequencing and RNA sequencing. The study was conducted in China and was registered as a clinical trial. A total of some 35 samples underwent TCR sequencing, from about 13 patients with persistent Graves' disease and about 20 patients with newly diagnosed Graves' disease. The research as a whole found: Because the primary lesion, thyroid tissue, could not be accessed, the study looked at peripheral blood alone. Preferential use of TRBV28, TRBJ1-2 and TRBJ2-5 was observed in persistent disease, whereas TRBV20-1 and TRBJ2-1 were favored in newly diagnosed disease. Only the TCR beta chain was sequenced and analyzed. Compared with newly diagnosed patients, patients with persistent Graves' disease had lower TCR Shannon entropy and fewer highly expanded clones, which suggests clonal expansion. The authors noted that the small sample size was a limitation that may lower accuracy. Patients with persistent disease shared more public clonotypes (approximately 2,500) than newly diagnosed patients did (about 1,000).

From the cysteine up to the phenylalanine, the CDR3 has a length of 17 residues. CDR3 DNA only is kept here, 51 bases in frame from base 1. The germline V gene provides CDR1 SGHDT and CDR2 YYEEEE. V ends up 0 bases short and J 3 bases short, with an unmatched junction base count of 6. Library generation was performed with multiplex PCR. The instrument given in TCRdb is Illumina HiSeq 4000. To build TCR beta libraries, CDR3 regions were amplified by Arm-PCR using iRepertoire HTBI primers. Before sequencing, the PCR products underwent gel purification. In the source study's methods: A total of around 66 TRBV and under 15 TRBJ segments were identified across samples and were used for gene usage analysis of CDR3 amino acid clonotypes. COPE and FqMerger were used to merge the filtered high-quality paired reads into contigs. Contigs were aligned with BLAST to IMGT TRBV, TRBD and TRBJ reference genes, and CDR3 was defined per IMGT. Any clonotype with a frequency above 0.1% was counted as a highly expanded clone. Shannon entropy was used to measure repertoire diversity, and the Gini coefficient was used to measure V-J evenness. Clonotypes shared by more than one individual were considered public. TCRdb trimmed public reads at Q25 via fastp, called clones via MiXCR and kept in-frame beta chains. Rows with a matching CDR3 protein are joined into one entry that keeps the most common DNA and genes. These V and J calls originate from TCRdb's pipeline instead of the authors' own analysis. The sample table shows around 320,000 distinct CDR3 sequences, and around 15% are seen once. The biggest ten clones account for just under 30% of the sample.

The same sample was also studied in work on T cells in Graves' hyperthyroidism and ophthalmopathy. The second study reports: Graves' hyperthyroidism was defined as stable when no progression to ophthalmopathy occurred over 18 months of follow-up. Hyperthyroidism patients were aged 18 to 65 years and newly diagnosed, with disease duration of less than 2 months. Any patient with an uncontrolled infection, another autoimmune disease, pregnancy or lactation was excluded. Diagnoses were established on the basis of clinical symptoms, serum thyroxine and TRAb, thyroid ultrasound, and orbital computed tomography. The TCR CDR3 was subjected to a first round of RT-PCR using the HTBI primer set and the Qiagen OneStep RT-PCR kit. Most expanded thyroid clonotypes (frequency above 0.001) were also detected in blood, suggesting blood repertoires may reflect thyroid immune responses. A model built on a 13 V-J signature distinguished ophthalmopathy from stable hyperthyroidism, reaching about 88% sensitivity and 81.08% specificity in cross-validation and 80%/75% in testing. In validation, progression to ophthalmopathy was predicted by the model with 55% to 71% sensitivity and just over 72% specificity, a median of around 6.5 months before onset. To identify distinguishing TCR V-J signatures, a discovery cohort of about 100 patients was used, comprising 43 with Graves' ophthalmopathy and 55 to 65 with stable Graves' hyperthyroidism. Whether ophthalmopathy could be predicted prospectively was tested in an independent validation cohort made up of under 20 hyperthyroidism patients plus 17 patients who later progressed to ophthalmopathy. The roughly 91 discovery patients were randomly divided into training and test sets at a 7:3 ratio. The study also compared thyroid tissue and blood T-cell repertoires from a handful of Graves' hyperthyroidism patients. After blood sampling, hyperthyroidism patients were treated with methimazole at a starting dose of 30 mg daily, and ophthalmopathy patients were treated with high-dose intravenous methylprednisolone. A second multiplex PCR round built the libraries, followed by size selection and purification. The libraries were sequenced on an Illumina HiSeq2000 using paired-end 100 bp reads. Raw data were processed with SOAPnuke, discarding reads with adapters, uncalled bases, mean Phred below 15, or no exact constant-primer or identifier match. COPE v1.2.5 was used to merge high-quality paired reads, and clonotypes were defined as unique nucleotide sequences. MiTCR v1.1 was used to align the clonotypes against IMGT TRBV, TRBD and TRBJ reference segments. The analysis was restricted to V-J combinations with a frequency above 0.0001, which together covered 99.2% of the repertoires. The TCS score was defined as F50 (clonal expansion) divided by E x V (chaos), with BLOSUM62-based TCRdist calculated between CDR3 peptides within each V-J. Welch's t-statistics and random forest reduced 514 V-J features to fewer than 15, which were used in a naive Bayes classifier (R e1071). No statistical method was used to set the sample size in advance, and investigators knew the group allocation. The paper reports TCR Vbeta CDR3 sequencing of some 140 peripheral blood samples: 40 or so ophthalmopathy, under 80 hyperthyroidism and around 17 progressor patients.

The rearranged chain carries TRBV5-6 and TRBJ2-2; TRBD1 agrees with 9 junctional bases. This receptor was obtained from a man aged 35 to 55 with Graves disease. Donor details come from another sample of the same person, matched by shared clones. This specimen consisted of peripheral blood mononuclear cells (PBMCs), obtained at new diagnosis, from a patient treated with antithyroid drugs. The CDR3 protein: CASSLAQTGGYTGELFF. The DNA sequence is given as TGTGCCAGCAGCTTGGCCCAGACAGGGGGGTACACCGGGGAGCTGTTTTTT.